Reported below is one T cell receptor (beta chain). Its antigen is currently unknown. The data stem from a study of cytomegalovirus exposure and HLA in healthy donors. Study outcomes and limitations: One variant, a missense change in DCLRE1C, was linked in a later analysis to TCR beta V- and J-gene trimming. Being indistinguishable, some V segments were excluded, TRBV6-2 and TRBV6-3 among them.

V was trimmed by 1 base and J by 4 bases, leaving 8 bases between them. This CDR3 comprises 13 residues. Germline loops: CDR1 SGHKS, CDR2 YYEKEE (reference sequence). Each donor was nominally healthy when sampled (though unrecorded immune exposures were likely). The PCR made use of 60 Vbeta and 13 Jbeta primers. TCRdb's copy holds only in-frame clones and misses some; the assay was immunoSEQ multiplex PCR. The sample lists 200,000 or so clones, about four fifths seen once, with approximately 0.39% in the top ten. The sequence was obtained from a male donor in good health and CMV-seropositive. Material: PBMCs. This sequence joins TRBV5-5 and TRBJ1-1, with D possibly matching TRBD1 (6 bases). CDR3 in amino acids: CASSLTGFTEAFF. CDR3 nucleotides: TGTGCCAGCAGCTTGACAGGGTTCACTGAAGCTTTCTTT. The whole variable domain, filled in from reference TRBV5-5 and TRBJ1-1, reads DAGVTQSPTHLIKTRGQQVTLRCSPISGHKSVSWYQQVLGQGPQFIFQYYEKEERGRGNFPDRFSARQFPNYSSELNVNALLLGDSALYLCASSLTGFTEAFFGQGTRLTVV.